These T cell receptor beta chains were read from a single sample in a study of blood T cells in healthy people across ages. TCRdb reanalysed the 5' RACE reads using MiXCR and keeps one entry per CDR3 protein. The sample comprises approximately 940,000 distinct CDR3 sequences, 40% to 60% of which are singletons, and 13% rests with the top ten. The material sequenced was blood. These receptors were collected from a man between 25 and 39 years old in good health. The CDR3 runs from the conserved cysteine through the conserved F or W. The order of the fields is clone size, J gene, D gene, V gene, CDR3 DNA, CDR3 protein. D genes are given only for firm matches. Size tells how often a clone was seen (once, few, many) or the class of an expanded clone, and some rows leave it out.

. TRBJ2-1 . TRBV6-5 TGTGCCAGCAGAACCGGAGGGGGCTCCTACAATGAGCAGTTCTTC CASRTGGGSYNEQFF
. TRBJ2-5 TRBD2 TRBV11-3 TGTGCCAGCAGCTTAGGGGAGCGGGGGGCTGAGACCCAGTACTTC CASSLGERGAETQYF
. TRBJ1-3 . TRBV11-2 TGTGCCAGCAGCTTACAACAAAACACCATATATTTT CASSLQQNTIYF
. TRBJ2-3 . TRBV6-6 TGTGCCAGCAGGGGGGAAATCACAGATACGCAGTATTTT CASRGEITDTQYF
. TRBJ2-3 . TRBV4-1 TGCGCCAGCAGCCAAGATTTCAGTTACACAGATACGCAGTATTTT CASSQDFSYTDTQYF
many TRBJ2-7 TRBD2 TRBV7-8 TGTGCCAGCAGCCTGGGACGAGCGGGGACGTACGAGCAGTACTTC CASSLGRAGTYEQYF
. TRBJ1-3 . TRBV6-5 TGTGCCAGCAGTGGCAAGGGAATCTCTGGAAACACCATATATTTT CASSGKGISGNTIYF
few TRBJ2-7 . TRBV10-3 TGTGCCATCAGTGAGAGGTCGGTCAGCACCTACGAGCAGTACTTC CAISERSVSTYEQYF
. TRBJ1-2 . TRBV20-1 TGCAGTGCTAGAGATCCCGAGAGACGGGGCTACACCTTC CSARDPERRGYTF
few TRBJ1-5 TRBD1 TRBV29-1 TGCAGCGCCTCTGAGGACAGGGGAAATCAGCCCCAGCATTTT CSASEDRGNQPQHF
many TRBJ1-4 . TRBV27 TGTGCCAGCAGTTTAGGGGCTCATGCAACTAATGAAAAACTGTTTTTT CASSLGAHATNEKLFF
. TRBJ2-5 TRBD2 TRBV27 TGTGCCAGCAGTGTCCGTTCGACTAGCGGGGAGACCCAGTACTTC CASSVRSTSGETQYF
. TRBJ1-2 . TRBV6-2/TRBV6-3 TGTGCCAGCATGCAGACCGCGGAGTGGGCCTACACCTTC CASMQTAEWAYTF
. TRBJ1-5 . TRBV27 TGTGCCAAAGGGGAGGGGCATAGCAATCAGCCCCAGCATTTT CAKGEGHSNQPQHF
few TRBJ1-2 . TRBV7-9 TGTGCCAGCAGCTTAGAGACCTCGAACTATGGCTACACCTTC CASSLETSNYGYTF
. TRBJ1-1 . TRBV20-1 TGCAGTGCTCCCCTTGCCGGCTTGACTGAAGCTTTCTTT CSAPLAGLTEAFF
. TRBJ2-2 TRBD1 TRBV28 TGTGCCAGCAGATCAGGGGGCCCGAACACCGGGGAGCTGTTTTTT CASRSGGPNTGELFF
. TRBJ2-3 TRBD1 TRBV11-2 TGTGCCAGCAGCTTAGTCGGGACAGCTAGCACAGATACGCAGTATTTT CASSLVGTASTDTQYF
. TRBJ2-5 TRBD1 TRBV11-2 TGTGCCAGCAGCTTGTCCCCAACAGTTTCGACAGGGTGGGGAGAGACCCAGTACTTC CASSLSPTVSTGWGETQYF
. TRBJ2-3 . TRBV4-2 TGTGCCAGCAGCCAAGAGGGAGCCCCCACAGATACGCAGTATTTT CASSQEGAPTDTQYF
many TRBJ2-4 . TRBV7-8 TGTGCCAGCAGCCCCGGACTGGGAAACATTCAGTACTTC CASSPGLGNIQYF
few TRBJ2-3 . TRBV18 TGTGCCAGCTCAGCCGACAGTACCGCAGATACGCAGTATTTT CASSADSTADTQYF
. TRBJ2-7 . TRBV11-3 TGTGCCAGCAGCTTAGAAGGCAGGATGTACGAGCAGTACTTC CASSLEGRMYEQYF
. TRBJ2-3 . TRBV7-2 TGTGCCAGCAGCTTACAGGGGATGGGAGATACGCAGTATTTT CASSLQGMGDTQYF
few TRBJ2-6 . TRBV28 TGTGCCAGCAGTTTATGGATAACAGACAGAAGCTCTGGGGCCAACGTCCTGACTTTC CASSLWITDRSSGANVLTF
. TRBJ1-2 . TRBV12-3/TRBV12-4 TGTGCCAGCAGTTGGAACTTCGGGGGTAACGATGGCTACACCTTC CASSWNFGGNDGYTF
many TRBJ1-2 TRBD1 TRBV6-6 TGTGCCAGCAGTTACGGGACAGACTATGGCTACACCTTC CASSYGTDYGYTF